This is a list of T cell receptor beta chains from one sample in a study of OX40 agonist ivuxolimab in advanced cancers. Using immunoSEQ multiplex PCR, the repertoire was profiled, and TCRdb retains in-frame clones only, with some absent. The data show about 80,000 clones, approximately 89% seen once. The starting material was CD4+ or CD8+ T cells sorted from blood, obtained in a trial of the OX40 agonist ivuxolimab. The source of these receptors is an adult with an advanced solid tumor such as melanoma, head and neck, liver or kidney cancer. The CDR3 runs from the conserved cysteine through the conserved F or W. D genes are given only for firm matches. The size field is filled for only some rows; it gives once, few, many or a size class.

j_call: TRBJ2-2
v_call: TRBV30
clone_size: NA
d_call: TRBD1
cdr3_aa: CAWSVDRVTGELFF
cdr3_nt: TGTGCCTGGAGTGTGGACAGGGTCACCGGGGAGCTGTTTTTT

j_call: TRBJ2-1
v_call: TRBV28
clone_size: NA
d_call: NA
cdr3_aa: CASTLGGMEQFF
cdr3_nt: TGTGCCAGCACCTTGGGAGGAATGGAGCAGTTCTTC

j_call: TRBJ1-2
v_call: TRBV6-1
clone_size: NA
d_call: NA
cdr3_aa: CASTEISGVYGYTF
cdr3_nt: TGTGCCAGCACCGAGATCTCAGGGGTCTATGGCTACACCTTC

j_call: TRBJ2-5
v_call: TRBV7-9
clone_size: NA
d_call: NA
cdr3_aa: CASSPSGAGVQGETQYF
cdr3_nt: TGTGCCAGCAGCCCCTCCGGGGCGGGGGTGCAGGGGGAGACCCAGTACTTC

j_call: TRBJ1-1
v_call: TRBV10-3
clone_size: NA
d_call: TRBD1
cdr3_aa: CASRDRATEAFF
cdr3_nt: TGTGCCTCGAGGGACAGAGCCACTGAAGCTTTCTTT

j_call: TRBJ1-1
v_call: TRBV15
clone_size: NA
d_call: NA
cdr3_aa: CATSRTPGSNTEAFF
cdr3_nt: TGTGCCACCAGCAGAACCCCAGGGAGCAACACTGAAGCTTTCTTT

j_call: TRBJ1-1
v_call: TRBV18
clone_size: NA
d_call: NA
cdr3_aa: CASSNRDGNTEAFF
cdr3_nt: TGTGCCAGCTCGAACCGGGACGGGAACACTGAAGCTTTCTTT

j_call: TRBJ2-2
v_call: TRBV28
clone_size: NA
d_call: TRBD2
cdr3_aa: CASSFFRAGVRLATGELFF
cdr3_nt: TGTGCCAGCAGTTTTTTTCGGGCGGGGGTAAGACTAGCTACCGGGGAGCTGTTTTTT

j_call: TRBJ2-5
v_call: TRBV5-1
clone_size: NA
d_call: TRBD2
cdr3_aa: CASSDTRLAGGLETQYF
cdr3_nt: TGCGCCAGCAGCGACACCAGACTAGCGGGAGGATTGGAGACCCAGTACTTC

j_call: TRBJ2-7
v_call: TRBV5-1
clone_size: NA
d_call: NA
cdr3_aa: CASSLPSYEQYF
cdr3_nt: TGCGCCAGCAGCTTGCCTTCCTACGAGCAGTACTTC

j_call: TRBJ2-7
v_call: TRBV5-6
clone_size: once
d_call: TRBD2
cdr3_aa: CASSPTGLATISYEQYF
cdr3_nt: TGTGCCAGCAGCCCTACGGGACTAGCGACCATTTCCTACGAGCAGTACTTC

j_call: TRBJ2-7
v_call: TRBV27
clone_size: few
d_call: TRBD1
cdr3_aa: CASSWTGRRDEQYF
cdr3_nt: TGTGCCAGCAGTTGGACAGGGAGACGAGACGAGCAGTACTTC

j_call: TRBJ2-1
v_call: TRBV9
clone_size: NA
d_call: NA
cdr3_aa: CASSVAIAIYNEQFF
cdr3_nt: TGTGCCAGCAGCGTAGCTATTGCGATCTACAATGAGCAGTTCTTC

j_call: TRBJ2-7
v_call: TRBV28
clone_size: NA
d_call: NA
cdr3_aa: CASSPWGWILEQYF
cdr3_nt: TGTGCCAGCAGTCCCTGGGGATGGATCCTCGAGCAGTACTTC

j_call: TRBJ1-1
v_call: TRBV2
clone_size: NA
d_call: NA
cdr3_aa: CATSWTPNTEAFF
cdr3_nt: TGTGCCACCTCTTGGACCCCGAACACTGAAGCTTTCTTT

j_call: TRBJ1-1
v_call: TRBV18
clone_size: NA
d_call: TRBD1
cdr3_aa: CASSPTGGTEAFF
cdr3_nt: TGTGCCAGCTCACCAACAGGGGGGACTGAAGCTTTCTTT

j_call: TRBJ1-1
v_call: TRBV7-3
clone_size: NA
d_call: NA
cdr3_aa: CASSPRLAEAFF
cdr3_nt: TGTGCCAGCAGCCCCCGGCTTGCCGAAGCTTTCTTT

j_call: TRBJ1-6
v_call: TRBV27
clone_size: NA
d_call: NA
cdr3_aa: CASSSMGVHNSPLHF
cdr3_nt: TGTGCCAGCAGCTCGATGGGGGTCCATAATTCACCCCTCCACTTT

j_call: TRBJ1-2
v_call: TRBV23-1
clone_size: NA
d_call: TRBD1
cdr3_aa: CASSQTGGHGWGGYTF
cdr3_nt: TGCGCCAGCAGTCAGACAGGGGGTCACGGCTGGGGTGGCTACACCTTC

j_call: TRBJ2-1
v_call: TRBV6-1
clone_size: once
d_call: TRBD1
cdr3_aa: CASSQDRVLVEQFF
cdr3_nt: TGTGCCAGCAGTCAGGACAGGGTATTGGTTGAGCAGTTCTTC

j_call: TRBJ2-3
v_call: TRBV9
clone_size: NA
d_call: TRBD2
cdr3_aa: CASSVAGAGGLAGSTDTQYF
cdr3_nt: TGTGCCAGCAGCGTAGCGGGGGCCGGGGGACTAGCGGGTAGCACAGATACGCAGTATTTT

j_call: TRBJ2-1
v_call: TRBV7-9
clone_size: NA
d_call: NA
cdr3_aa: CASSLGLAGAHNEQFF
cdr3_nt: TGTGCCAGCAGCTTAGGGCTTGCGGGCGCCCACAATGAGCAGTTCTTC

j_call: TRBJ1-3
v_call: TRBV7-9
clone_size: NA
d_call: NA
cdr3_aa: CASSLGSGNTIYF
cdr3_nt: TGTGCCAGCAGCTTGGGCTCTGGAAACACCATATATTTT

j_call: TRBJ2-3
v_call: TRBV19
clone_size: NA
d_call: NA
cdr3_aa: CASSAATKWYF
cdr3_nt: TGTGCCAGTAGTGCTGCCACTAAGTGGTATTTT

j_call: TRBJ2-6
v_call: TRBV19
clone_size: NA
d_call: NA
cdr3_aa: CASSTSGANVLTF
cdr3_nt: TGTGCCAGTAGTACCTCTGGGGCCAACGTCCTGACTTTC

j_call: TRBJ2-7
v_call: TRBV29-1
clone_size: NA
d_call: NA
cdr3_aa: CSVEEGYEQYF
cdr3_nt: TGCAGCGTTGAAGAGGGGTACGAGCAGTACTTC

j_call: TRBJ2-3
v_call: TRBV18
clone_size: NA
d_call: NA
cdr3_aa: CASSPSTDTQYF
cdr3_nt: TGTGCCAGCTCACCATCCACGGATACGCAGTATTTT

j_call: TRBJ1-2
v_call: TRBV5-1
clone_size: NA
d_call: NA
cdr3_aa: CASSLSFDYGYTF
cdr3_nt: TGCGCCAGCAGCTTGTCTTTTGACTATGGCTACACCTTC